The 12 T cell receptor beta chains below were found in one sample sequenced in a study of CD8 T cells in ankylosing spondylitis. One entry per CDR3 protein, called by TCRdb with MiXCR from the 5' RACE reads. In the table there are 160,000 or so distinct CDR3 sequences, 8.5% to 10% of which are singletons. The sequenced material came from blood, either unsorted or a sorted T cell fraction (not recorded which). The receptors derive from a female donor with ankylosing spondylitis or in good health (not recorded which).

This clonotype was seen ten or more times. The chain is built from TRBV5-1 and TRBJ1-1; no definite D call. Trimming took 0 bases from V and 5 from J, leaving 11 bases between them. This CDR3 has 14 amino acids. Germline CDR1 and CDR2: SGHRS and YFSETQ. The CDR3 reads CASSLGYSNTEAFF. CDR3 coding DNA: TGCGCCAGCAGCTTGGGCTACAGCAATACTGAAGCTTTCTTT.

This clonotype was picked up many times. V and J are TRBV5-6 and TRBJ2-7; 11 nucleotides align to TRBD2. The CDR3 spans 17 residues. Trimming cost V 2 bases and J 7 bases; bases outside gene matches: 14. The germline CDR1 and CDR2 sequences are SGHDT and YYEEEE. The CDR3, as DNA: TGTGCCAGCAGCTTCTCCACACTAGCGGGGGACACTATTGAGCAGTACTTC. It yields the protein CASSFSTLAGDTIEQYF.

The genes are TRBV6-6 and TRBJ2-2; D may correspond to TRBD1 or TRBD2 (5 bases each). Germline V CDR1 and CDR2: MNHNY, SVGAGI (reference sequence). The CDR3 loop spans 16 amino acids. The V end lost 0 bases, the J end lost 6 bases, and 14 bases lay between the germline ends. The CDR3 nucleotides read TGTGCCAGCAGTTACTCGGTGGGGGACCCCGCCGGGGAGCTGTTTTTT. It encodes CASSYSVGDPAGELFF.

The chain couples TRBV2 to TRBJ2-1; D is unresolved. There are 12 residues in the CDR3. The V end lost 11 bases, the J end lost 5 bases, and 13 bases lay between the germline ends. The V gene's germline CDR1 is SNHLY and CDR2 FYNNEI. This CDR3 reads CAVPGSNNEQFF. CDR3 DNA sequence: TGTGCCGTCCCGGGTTCCAACAATGAGCAGTTCTTC.

This clonotype has just a few counts. This rearrangement joins TRBV7-8 to TRBJ2-1, with no clear D. Looked up from germline, CDR1 is SGHVS and CDR2 is FQNEAQ. CDR3 length equals 17 residues. V lost 1 base to trimming and J lost 1 base, with 14 bases between them. The CDR3 spells CASSLVGIAASYNEQFF. CDR3 nucleotide sequence: TGTGCCAGCAGCTTAGTGGGAATAGCTGCTTCCTACAATGAGCAGTTCTTC.

The rearrangement links TRBV6-5 to TRBJ1-5; no clear D. Germline CDR1 is MNHEY and CDR2 is SVGAGI. V lost 2 bases and J 7 bases, leaving 9 bases between the germline ends. The CDR3 spans 13 residues. Here the CDR3 reads CASSYRVEQPQHF. The CDR3 nucleotides read TGTGCCAGCAGTTACCGGGTGGAGCAGCCCCAGCATTTT.

The chain has TRBV5-1 and TRBJ2-2; possible D gene TRBD1, 6 bases. V was shortened by 1 base and J by 4 bases, with 17 bases between the two germline ends. This CDR3 is 17 amino acids long. CDR1 is SGHRS and CDR2 is YFSETQ in the germline V gene. The CDR3 DNA is TGCGCCAGCAGCTTGTCGGCCCTGGGGGCGGGCACCGGGGAGCTGTTTTTT. Translating it yields CASSLSALGAGTGELFF.

This sequence joins TRBV7-6 and TRBJ2-5; weak D call: TRBD2 (6 bases). The germline gives CDR1 SGHVS, CDR2 FNYEAQ. With 4 bases removed from V and 2 bases from J, the gap between germline ends came to 8 bases. The CDR3 is 13 residues long. The CDR3 protein is CASSYSGQETQYF. DNA of the CDR3: TGTGCCAGCAGCTACAGCGGGCAAGAGACCCAGTACTTC. The whole variable domain, remainder taken from reference TRBV7-6 and TRBJ2-5, is GAGVSQSPRYKVTKRGQDVALRCDPISGHVSLYWYRQALGQGPEFLTYFNYEAQQDKSGLPNDRFSAERPEGSISTLTIQRTEQRDSAMYRCASSYSGQETQYFGPGTRLLVL.

This clonotype came up many times. This rearrangement joins TRBV7-6 to TRBJ2-7; D unclear. Between the trimmed V and J ends, which lost 6 bases and 2 bases, there was a span of 17 bases. Germline-derived CDR1 and CDR2 are SGHVS and FNYEAQ. There are 15 residues in the CDR3. CDR3 protein: CASSSSQGIAYEQYF. Written as DNA, the CDR3 is TGTGCCAGCAGTTCATCCCAAGGTATTGCCTACGAGCAGTACTTC.

The rearrangement links TRBV11-2 to TRBJ2-3, with a tentative D call TRBD2 (5 bases). Germline-derived CDR1 and CDR2 are SGHAT and FQNNGV. The germline V and J ends were trimmed by 1 base and 1 base, with 12 bases remaining between them. This CDR3 is built from 16 residues. CDR3 nucleotide sequence: TGTGCCAGCAGCTTAGGGACTGGAGATGGCACAGATACGCAGTATTTT. It encodes CASSLGTGDGTDTQYF.

This clonotype was counted only a few times. The V and J genes are TRBV30 and TRBJ2-1; D is unclear. V was trimmed by 0 bases and J by 5 bases, leaving 5 bases between them. Germline CDR1 and CDR2: GTSNPN and SVGIG (reference sequence). The CDR3 has 12 amino acids. CDR3 DNA sequence: TGTGCCTGGAGTGTGGCGGACAATGAGCAGTTCTTC. Its protein is CAWSVADNEQFF.

This clonotype was picked up a small number of times. The chain has TRBV7-2 and TRBJ2-7; D possibly corresponds to TRBD1 (6 bases). Between the trimmed V and J ends, which lost 5 bases and 5 bases, there was a span of 16 bases. This CDR3 comprises 14 residues. Germline V gives CDR1 SGHTA, CDR2 FQGNSA. Written as DNA, the CDR3 is TGTGCCAGCAGCCCCGAACAGGGATTTGACGAGCAGTACTTC. Amino acid sequence: CASSPEQGFDEQYF.